This TCR beta chain appears in the sequencing data of a study of T cells in Graves' hyperthyroidism and ophthalmopathy. RNA transcripts were the template for amplifying TCR beta CDR3 regions. RT-PCR in the first round (using the HTBI primer set) targeted the TCR CDR3. TCRdb called the multiplex PCR reads again in MiXCR, with one record for every CDR3 protein. The sample has about 590,000 distinct CDR3 sequences, 15% to 19% seen once; the top ten hold under 8%. Exclusion criteria comprised uncontrolled infection, other autoimmune disease, pregnancy or lactation. On this clonotype: Its antigen is unidentified.

General observations from the study: In blood, most of the thyroid clonotypes expanded above 0.001 were also present.

There are 16 residues in the CDR3. The germline gives CDR1 GTSNPN, CDR2 SVGIG (reference sequence). Between the trimmed V and J ends, which lost 2 bases and 7 bases, there was a span of 18 bases. The rearrangement links TRBV30 to TRBJ1-6, with D possibly TRBD1 on 5 matching bases. Sequencing input: blood. The source of this sequence is a woman aged 25 to 45 with Graves' hyperthyroidism. CDR3 sequence: CAWSTGLPRRNSPLHF. CDR3 DNA sequence: TGTGCCTGGAGTACGGGACTTCCCAGGCGCAATTCACCCCTCCACTTT.